The 20 T cell receptor beta chains below were found in one sample sequenced in a study of shared clonotypes between healthy human individuals. Method: immunoSEQ multiplex PCR; TCRdb's copy keeps in-frame clones and lacks some. The table has around 2.5 million clones, over 85% seen once. Sequences were obtained from naive CD4+ T cells from PBMCs. Indicated subset: CD45RA+ positively selected. Receptor source: a man younger than 30 in good health. Some clones in this sample may be carry-over from other donors' samples.

The chain uses TRBV10-3 and TRBJ1-5; D gene uncertain. The CDR3 extends over 8 amino acids. Per germline, CDR1 ENHRY and CDR2 SYGVKD. V lost 10 bases and J lost 8, with 3 bases in between. CDR3 sequence (DNA): TGTGCCAACAAGCCCCAGCATTTT. This sequence encodes CANKPQHF.

The table lists this clone with a count of one. The J gene is TRBJ2-3, the V gene TRBV4-2; D perhaps matches TRBD2 (5 bases). The V and J ends lost 0 bases and 14 bases respectively, with 18 bases between them. There are 14 residues in the CDR3. Germline lookup yields CDR1 LGHNA and CDR2 YNFKEQ. CDR3 coding DNA: TGTGCCAGCAGCCAAGATCGGGGTGGCCCCGGGATGTATTTT. It translates to CASSQDRGGPGMYF.

The chain joins TRBV28 to TRBJ1-1; D is undetermined. This CDR3 has 14 amino acids. The germline V gene encodes CDR1 MDHEN and CDR2 SYDVKM. The V gene lost 2 bases and the J gene lost 0 bases, with 7 bases spanning the gap. CDR3 region: CASSLIDLNTEAFF. CDR3 coding DNA: TGTGCCAGCAGTTTAATCGACTTGAACACTGAAGCTTTCTTT.

As regards this clone: Other nucleotide sequences in the sample specify the same CDR3. This rearrangement joins TRBV5-5 to TRBJ2-2, with D tentatively TRBD2 (5 bases). Germline values: CDR1 SGHKS, CDR2 YYEKEE (reference sequence). CDR3 size: 13 residues. V lost 0 bases and J 7 bases, leaving 7 bases between the germline ends. CDR3 sequence reads: CASSLAAGGELFF. CDR3 nucleotides: TGTGCCAGCAGCTTGGCCGCGGGCGGGGAGCTGTTTTTT.

The chain has TRBV10-1 and TRBJ1-4; TRBD1 is a possible D gene (5 bases). Trimming took off 2 bases at V and 0 bases at J, with 7 bases between the two ends. Germline loops: CDR1 WNHNN, CDR2 SYGVQD (reference sequence). CDR3 length: 15 amino acids. The CDR3 DNA is TGCGCCAGCAGTGAGGCGGGGGCAACTAATGAAAAACTGTTTTTT. This translates into CASSEAGATNEKLFF.

The chain joins TRBV30 to TRBJ2-7, with D perhaps being TRBD1 or TRBD2 (5 bases each). CDR3 length equals 12 residues. The germline CDR1 and CDR2 sequences are GTSNPN and SVGIG (reference sequence). Trimming stripped 4 bases from V and 6 bases from J, with 13 bases between. The DNA for the CDR3 is TGTGCCTGGACCCAAACGAGGGGCGAGCAGTACTTC. It specifies CAWTQTRGEQYF. The complete variable domain, with remaining parts taken from reference TRBV30 and TRBJ2-7, reads SQTIHQWPATLVQPVGSPLSLECTVEGTSNPNLYWYRQAAGRGLQLLFYSVGIGQISSEVPQNLSASRPQDRQFILSSKKLLLSDSGFYLCAWTQTRGEQYFGPGTRLTVT.

The chain uses TRBV30 and TRBJ1-5, with D possibly matching TRBD1 (5 bases). From germline, CDR1 is GTSNPN and CDR2 SVGIG (reference sequence). V shed 3 bases and J shed 6 bases, with 12 bases lying between them. The CDR3 covers 13 residues. The CDR3 DNA is TGTGCCTGGAGCCCTCCGGGGGTTCAGCCCCAGCATTTT. The encoded protein is CAWSPPGVQPQHF.

The V call is TRBV5-1, the J call TRBJ2-5; D not certain. Trimming stripped 2 bases from V and 2 bases from J, with 7 bases between. The CDR3 length is 13 residues. The germline V gene has CDR1 SGHRS and CDR2 YFSETQ. The CDR3 region has the DNA TGCGCCAGCAGCTTACAGTTACAAGAGACCCAGTACTTC. Translation gives CASSLQLQETQYF.

The chain carries TRBV6-1 and TRBJ2-5, with 10 bases fitting TRBD2. The CDR3 consists of 15 residues. Germline V gene data show CDR1 as MNHNS and CDR2 as SASEGT. V trimming: 3 bases; J trimming: 3 bases; junction bases outside the gene matches: 4. CDR3 sequence: CASSEGLATKETQYF. The DNA of the CDR3 is TGTGCCAGCAGTGAGGGACTAGCGACAAAAGAGACCCAGTACTTC.

The chain links TRBV5-6 to TRBJ1-1; D call uncertain. CDR3 size: 15 residues. Germline lookup yields CDR1 SGHDT and CDR2 YYEEEE. V lost 1 base, J lost 0 bases, and 10 bases lay in between. The chain's CDR3 is CASSLIREMNTEAFF. The CDR3 DNA follows: TGTGCCAGCAGCTTGATACGGGAAATGAACACTGAAGCTTTCTTT.

The chain employs TRBV29-1 and TRBJ2-7, with 14 bases that match TRBD2. The CDR3 sequence is 16 residues long. Trimming at V came to 6 bases and at J to 6 bases, leaving 13 bases not matched to a gene. Germline loops: CDR1 SQVTM, CDR2 ANQGSEA. The CDR3 nucleotides are TGCAGCGTGTGGACTAGCGGGAGGCACGCGGCCTCCGAGCAGTACTTC. As protein: CSVWTSGRHAASEQYF.

J is TRBJ2-3 and V is TRBV5-1; no reliable D call. Germline V gene sequence: CDR1 SGHRS, CDR2 YFSETQ. Trimming pared 4 bases from V and 4 bases from J, leaving 16 bases between. This CDR3 is built from 15 residues. CDR3 loop: CASSPLNLGSDTQYF. The CDR3 coding sequence is TGCGCCAGCAGCCCCCTTAACTTGGGCTCAGATACGCAGTATTTT.

The V call is TRBV30, the J call TRBJ2-3, with 9 nucleotides matching TRBD1. The CDR3 loop spans 13 amino acids. The ends lost 8 bases at V and 3 bases at J; junction bases unmatched: 6. CDR1 GTSNPN and CDR2 SVGIG come from the germline V gene (reference sequence). The CDR3 loop is CAVDRGSTDTQYF. In nucleotides, the CDR3 is TGTGCCGTTGACAGGGGGTCAACAGATACGCAGTATTTT.

The chain has TRBV19 and TRBJ2-1; unclear D gene. Germline V gene data show CDR1 as LNHDA and CDR2 as SQIVND (reference sequence). Trimming removed 5 bases at V and 9 bases at J, with 17 bases between. The CDR3 sequence is 14 residues long. CDR3 region: CASSGFDFAGEQFF. The CDR3 region has the DNA TGTGCCAGTAGTGGTTTCGATTTTGCAGGTGAGCAGTTCTTC.

Concerning this clone itself: The same CDR3 also results from other DNA sequences found in this sample. The chain combines TRBV6-5 with TRBJ1-5; D gene unclear. The CDR3 is 12 residues long. Between the trimmed V and J ends, which lost 5 bases and 7 bases, there was a span of 9 bases. Germline CDR1 is MNHEY and CDR2 is SVGAGI. CDR3 in DNA: TGTGCCAGCAGTAGCGGCTACCAGCCCCAGCATTTT. Protein: CASSSGYQPQHF.

This clone was counted a single time. Within the sample, other DNA sequences also encode this same CDR3. The gene calls are TRBV5-4 and TRBJ1-2; D is ambiguous. Germline V gene data show CDR1 as SGHNT and CDR2 as YYREEE (reference sequence). This CDR3 contains 15 residues. Trimming took 1 base from V and 0 from J, leaving 10 bases between them. CDR3 nucleotide sequence: TGTGCCAGCAGCTTGATGCGGGAGGCTAACTATGGCTACACCTTC. It is translated as CASSLMREANYGYTF. The full variable domain, in which reference TRBV5-4 and TRBJ1-2 provide the parts outside the CDR3, is ETGVTQSPTHLIKTRGQQVTLRCSSQSGHNTVSWYQQALGQGPQFIFQYYREEENGRGNFPPRFSGLQFPNYSSELNVNALELDDSALYLCASSLMREANYGYTFGSGTRLTVV.

The table lists this clone with a count of one. The gene calls are TRBV6-5 and TRBJ2-7; the D call may be TRBD1 or TRBD2 (7 bases each). Germline CDR1 and CDR2: MNHEY and SVGAGI. Trimming shortened V by 7 bases and J by 0 bases, and 13 bases separated the two germline ends. This CDR3 comprises 14 residues. The CDR3 DNA sequence: TGTGCCAGCACCAGGGGGGGAGTCTCCTACGAGCAGTACTTC. Amino acid sequence: CASTRGGVSYEQYF.

The rearrangement joins TRBV28 to TRBJ2-7; perhaps TRBD1 as D (6 bases). Trimming cost V 6 bases and J 0 bases, with 15 bases left between them. The CDR3 has 15 residues. Germline CDR1 and CDR2: MDHEN and SYDVKM. The CDR3 DNA reads as TGTGCCAGCAGCATTCCGGGACACCTCTCCTACGAGCAGTACTTC. It yields the protein CASSIPGHLSYEQYF.

As concerns this clone: In the same sample, other DNA sequences code for this CDR3. This chain joins TRBV5-1 and TRBJ2-5, with 8 bases identical to TRBD2. Germline CDR1 is SGHRS and CDR2 is YFSETQ. This CDR3 has 14 residues. V lost 0 bases, J lost 4 bases, and 2 bases stayed unmatched. The CDR3 sequence is CASSLAGGAETQYF. The CDR3 nucleotides read TGCGCCAGCAGCTTGGCGGGAGGGGCAGAGACCCAGTACTTC. Filled out from reference TRBV5-1 and TRBJ2-5, the complete variable domain reads KAGVTQTPRYLIKTRGQQVTLSCSPISGHRSVSWYQQTPGQGLQFLFEYFSETQRNKGNFPGRFSGRQFSNSRSEMNVSTLELGDSALYLCASSLAGGAETQYFGPGTRLLVL.

This chain uses TRBV19 with TRBJ1-2, with 8 bases fitting TRBD1. Germline V CDR1 and CDR2: LNHDA, SQIVND (reference sequence). There are 13 residues in the CDR3. The junction had 6 bases not matched to a gene; V was cut back by 4 bases and J by 8 bases. The CDR3: CASSTTGVRGYTF. CDR3 in DNA: TGTGCCAGTAGTACGACAGGGGTCCGGGGCTACACCTTC.